This T cell receptor (beta chain) was found in a study of blood T cells in healthy people across ages. The authors isolated at least 7 million PBMCs per sample. A second PCR, run for about 7 to 11 cycles, used a sample-barcoded 5' primer plus a J-beta primer mix. Via MiXCR, TCRdb re-called the 5' RACE reads, giving one row per CDR3 protein. This table has about 1.8 million distinct CDR3 sequences, 40% to 55% appearing once. Germline assignment: CDR1 SGDLS and CDR2 YYNGEE. The CDR3 is made up of 15 amino acids. The V end lost 3 bases, the J end lost 2 bases, and 12 bases lay between the germline ends. Sequences were obtained from blood. V gene TRBV9 combines with J gene TRBJ2-1, with D unclear. The origin of this receptor is a woman in her 40s in good health. In DNA, the CDR3 is TGTGCCAGCAGCGCCAGACGAGAAACCTACAATGAGCAGTTCTTC. Its translation is CASSARRETYNEQFF.